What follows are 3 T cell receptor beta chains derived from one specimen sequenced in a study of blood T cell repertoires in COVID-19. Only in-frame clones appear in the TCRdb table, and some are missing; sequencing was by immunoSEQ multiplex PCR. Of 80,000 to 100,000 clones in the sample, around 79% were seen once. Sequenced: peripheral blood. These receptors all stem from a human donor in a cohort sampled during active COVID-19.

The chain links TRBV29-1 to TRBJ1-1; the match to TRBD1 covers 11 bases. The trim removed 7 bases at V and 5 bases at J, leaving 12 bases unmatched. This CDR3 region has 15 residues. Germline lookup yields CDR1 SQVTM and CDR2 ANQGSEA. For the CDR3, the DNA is TGCAGCGCCACGGGACAGGGGGGTTTCTGGACTGAAGCTTTCTTT. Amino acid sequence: CSATGQGGFWTEAFF.

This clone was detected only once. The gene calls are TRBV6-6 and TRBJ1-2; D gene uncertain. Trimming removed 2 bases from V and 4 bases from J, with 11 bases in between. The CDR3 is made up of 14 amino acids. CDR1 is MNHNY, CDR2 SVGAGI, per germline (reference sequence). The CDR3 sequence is CASSYREGAYGYTF. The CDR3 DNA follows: TGTGCCAGCAGTTACCGCGAGGGCGCCTATGGCTACACCTTC.

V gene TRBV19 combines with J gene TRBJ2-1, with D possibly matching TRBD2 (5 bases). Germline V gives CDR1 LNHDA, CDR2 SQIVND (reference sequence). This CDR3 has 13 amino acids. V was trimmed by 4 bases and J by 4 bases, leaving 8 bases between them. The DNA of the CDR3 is TGTGCCAGTAGTACGGGAATATACAATGAGCAGTTCTTC. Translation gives CASSTGIYNEQFF.